This passage covers 21 T cell receptor beta chains from one sample sequenced in a study of blood T cell repertoires in COVID-19. The data were produced by immunoSEQ multiplex PCR, yet TCRdb's version contains in-frame clones alone and is incomplete. The sample includes hundreds of thousands of clones, 90% of them seen just once. The sequenced sample consisted of PBMCs or T cells enriched from blood (not recorded which). These receptors were taken from a man in his sixties who had recovered from COVID-19.

The CDR3 DNA reads as TGTGCCTGGACCGGAGTGAGGGACACTGAAGCTTTCTTT. It specifies CAWTGVRDTEAFF. J is TRBJ1-1 and V is TRBV30; D is unclear. The CDR3 extends over 13 amino acids. Per germline, CDR1 GTSNPN and CDR2 SVGIG (reference sequence). V dropped 4 bases and J dropped 3 bases, with 12 bases sitting between them.

The V gene is TRBV7-2, the J gene TRBJ2-3; no clear D gene. The V gene's germline CDR1 is SGHTA and CDR2 FQGNSA. The germline V and J ends were trimmed by 1 base and 0 bases, with 17 bases remaining between them. This CDR3 has 18 amino acids. In DNA, the CDR3 is TGTGCCAGCAGCTTAGACGAGTTAGCCTCCTCTAGCACAGATACGCAGTATTTT. This gives the protein CASSLDELASSSTDTQYF.

This chain uses TRBV11-3 with TRBJ1-1, with D tentatively TRBD1 (5 bases). CDR1 and CDR2 (germline): SGHNT, YENEEA. The CDR3 spans 13 residues. Trimming removed 1 base at V and 3 bases at J, with 6 bases between. Written as DNA, the CDR3 is TGTGCCAGCAGCTTAGGGGGCGACACTGAAGCTTTCTTT. Its translation is CASSLGGDTEAFF.

The rearrangement links TRBV13 to TRBJ2-7; 9 bases line up with TRBD1. The V and J ends lost 7 bases and 1 base, in that order; junction bases with no gene match: 8. Germline V gene lookup returns CDR1 PRHDT and CDR2 FYEKMQ (reference sequence). The CDR3 sequence is 15 residues long. The CDR3 bases are TGTGCCAGCACCCACCGGGACAGGGCTTCCTACGAGCAGTACTTC. Amino acids: CASTHRDRASYEQYF.

V usage is TRBV19 and J usage is TRBJ1-2; tentative D call: TRBD1 (6 bases). The germline V and J ends were trimmed by 7 bases and 0 bases, with 24 bases remaining between them. There are 18 residues in the CDR3. Germline lookup yields CDR1 LNHDA and CDR2 SQIVND (reference sequence). CDR3 sequence reads: CASKTEMTGGPANYGYTF. In nucleotides, the CDR3 is TGTGCCAGTAAGACTGAGATGACAGGAGGCCCAGCTAACTATGGCTACACCTTC.

V and J are TRBV7-6 and TRBJ2-1; D gene ambiguous. Germline V gene lookup returns CDR1 SGHVS and CDR2 FNYEAQ. The V and J ends lost 1 base and 4 bases respectively, with 8 bases between them. The CDR3 spans 14 residues. The CDR3 DNA follows: TGTGCCAGCAGCTTAGGTGCGGCATACAATGAGCAGTTCTTC. Translation: CASSLGAAYNEQFF.

The gene calls are TRBV6-5 and TRBJ2-6; D not certain. The V end was cut by 0 bases, the J end by 0 bases, with 6 bases between. There are 16 residues in the CDR3. Germline CDR1 and CDR2: MNHEY and SVGAGI. In DNA form, the CDR3 reads TGTGCCAGCAGTTACTCGGCGGTCTCTGGGGCCAACGTCCTGACTTTC. Translated, it gives CASSYSAVSGANVLTF.

The chain uses TRBV6-5 and TRBJ1-1, with D unresolved. V lost 1 base and J 2 bases, leaving 8 bases between the germline ends. This CDR3 is 14 amino acids long. Germline CDR1 reads MNHEY; CDR2 reads SVGAGI. Here the CDR3 DNA reads TGTGCCAGCAGTTACTTGGCAAGAAACACTGAAGCTTTCTTT. Its translation is CASSYLARNTEAFF.

This clone appeared a single time. This chain links TRBV25-1 with TRBJ1-2; 8 bases fit TRBD1. Germline-derived CDR1 and CDR2 are MGHDK and SYGVNS. J was trimmed by 1 base and V by 4 bases; bases with no gene match: 8. The CDR3 has 16 residues. The DNA of the CDR3 is TGTGCCAGCAGTGGACCGGGACAGGCATTTAACTATGGCTACACCTTC. Amino acids: CASSGPGQAFNYGYTF.

The chain links TRBV28 to TRBJ1-4; 7 nucleotides align to TRBD1. The CDR3 extends over 15 amino acids. V lost 5 bases, J lost 8 bases, and 11 bases stayed unmatched. The germline V gene has CDR1 MDHEN and CDR2 SYDVKM. CDR3 region: CASSPTGSGEEKLFF. CDR3 nucleotides: TGTGCCAGCAGTCCGACAGGGTCGGGTGAGGAAAAACTGTTTTTT.

This clone has just one count. The V and J genes are TRBV10-3 and TRBJ2-1; D remains ambiguous. Trimming pared 2 bases from V and 7 bases from J, leaving 6 bases between. CDR3 size: 12 residues. CDR1 is ENHRY, CDR2 SYGVKD, per germline. DNA of the CDR3: TGTGCCATCAGTGAGGCGAATAATGAGCAGTTCTTC. It codes for CAISEANNEQFF.

This chain joins TRBV3-1 (or the pseudogene TRBV3-2) and TRBJ1-6; D is unclear. The CDR3 is 15 amino acids. Germline assignment: CDR1 LGHDT and CDR2 YNNKEL (reference sequence). V was pared by 0 bases and J by 7 bases, with 10 bases between. The chain's CDR3 is CASSQDFGVNSPLHF. CDR3 DNA: TGTGCCAGCAGCCAAGATTTCGGGGTAAATTCACCCCTCCACTTT.

The J gene is TRBJ1-5, the V gene TRBV19; a weak D match, TRBD1 (6 bases). V was pared by 6 bases and J by 1 base, with 13 bases between. The germline V gene has CDR1 LNHDA and CDR2 SQIVND (reference sequence). The length of the CDR3 is 15 residues. The CDR3 is CASRVGGWSNQPQHF. The CDR3 nucleotides are TGTGCCAGTAGGGTAGGGGGATGGAGCAATCAGCCCCAGCATTTT.

This chain connects TRBV2 to TRBJ2-5; D might be TRBD2 (5 bases). Germline CDR1 reads SNHLY; CDR2 reads FYNNEI. The CDR3 has 13 amino acids. Trimming shortened V by 7 bases and J by 0 bases, and 9 bases separated the two germline ends. The CDR3: CASNRGNQETQYF. CDR3 DNA sequence: TGTGCCAGCAACCGAGGGAACCAAGAGACCCAGTACTTC. The complete variable domain, with remaining parts taken from reference TRBV2 and TRBJ2-5, reads EPEVTQTPSHQVTQMGQEVILRCVPISNHLYFYWYRQILGQKVEFLVSFYNNEISEKSEIFDDQFSVERPDGSNFTLKIRSTKLEDSAMYFCASNRGNQETQYFGPGTRLLVL.

This chain uses TRBV7-2 with TRBJ2-1, with TRBD1 identical over 9 bases. Trimming took 5 bases from V and 3 from J; bases not matched to a gene: 5. CDR1 is SGHTA, CDR2 FQGNSA, per germline. The CDR3 runs to 15 residues. The CDR3 reads CASSMDRGFYNEQFF. The CDR3 DNA sequence: TGTGCCAGCAGCATGGACAGGGGTTTCTACAATGAGCAGTTCTTC. Supplemented by reference TRBV7-2 and TRBJ2-1, the full variable domain reads GAGVSQSPSNKVTEKGKDVELRCDPISGHTALYWYRQSLGQGLEFLIYFQGNSAPDKSGLPSDRFSAERTGGSVSTLTIQRTQQEDSAVYLCASSMDRGFYNEQFFGPGTRLTVL.

The CDR3 nucleotides read TGTGCCAGCAGTGGCCCCACCGACAAACTCTATTCACCCCTCCACTTT. It is translated as CASSGPTDKLYSPLHF. The chain combines TRBV2 with TRBJ1-6; D is uncertain. Looked up from germline, CDR1 is SNHLY and CDR2 is FYNNEI. Trimming shortened V by 4 bases and J by 8 bases, and 18 bases separated the two germline ends. This CDR3 contains 16 residues.

There are a few counts of this clone. The V gene is TRBV5-1, the J gene TRBJ1-2, with TRBD1 matching 7 bases. Trimming took 0 bases from V and 5 from J; bases not matched to a gene: 7. The length of the CDR3 is 15 residues. Germline CDR1 SGHRS, CDR2 YFSETQ. The CDR3 loop is CASSLDEGARYGYTF. CDR3 coding DNA: TGCGCCAGCAGCTTGGACGAGGGGGCACGGTATGGCTACACCTTC.

The chain joins TRBV27 to TRBJ1-6; no definite D call. Trimming took 7 bases from V and 7 from J, leaving 17 bases between them. The CDR3 totals 15 residues. Germline CDR1 and CDR2: MNHEY and SMNVEV (reference sequence). The DNA for the CDR3 is TGTGCCAGCACCCCCGCCATCCCTCGGAATTCACCCCTCCACTTT. Amino acids: CASTPAIPRNSPLHF.

A single count supports this clone. V and J are TRBV16 and TRBJ2-3; D perhaps matches TRBD2 (6 bases). The V end was cut by 2 bases, the J end by 5 bases, with 14 bases between. The germline gives CDR1 KGHSY, CDR2 FQNENV. The CDR3 sequence is 15 residues long. The CDR3 DNA is TGTGCCAGCAGCCAAATCGCTAGCGCCAGAGATACGCAGTATTTT. The encoded protein is CASSQIASARDTQYF.

This clone was counted a few times. J is TRBJ2-2 and V is TRBV5-4; TRBD1 matches 10 bases. The V gene's germline CDR1 is SGHNT and CDR2 YYREEE (reference sequence). V shed 4 bases and J 2 bases; nucleotides not matched to a gene: 5. The CDR3 has 16 amino acids. CDR3 residues: CASSVKTGGNTGELFF. The CDR3 nucleotides read TGTGCCAGCAGCGTAAAGACAGGGGGCAACACCGGGGAGCTGTTTTTT.

The chain combines TRBV6-5 with TRBJ1-3; D is possibly TRBD1 (6 bases). Trimming removed 8 bases at V and 2 bases at J, with 16 bases between. CDR3 length: 15 residues. Per germline, CDR1 MNHEY and CDR2 SVGAGI. CDR3 DNA sequence: TGTGCCAGCCTCTCACAGGGCCTGACTGGAAACACCATATATTTT. Translation gives CASLSQGLTGNTIYF.